The T cell receptor beta chain under discussion was sequenced for a study of cytomegalovirus exposure and HLA in healthy donors. This clone was counted a single time. What it binds is not known. Study-level findings and limits: Looking again later, the authors saw that most CMV-associated TCR beta chains seemed HLA-restricted.

Unmatched junction bases numbered 5, after V lost 5 bases and J lost 7 bases. The CDR3 runs to 13 residues. Germline V gene lookup returns CDR1 MNHEY and CDR2 SVGAGI. The PCR had 60 Vbeta and 13 Jbeta primers. Repertoires were generated with immunoSEQ multiplex PCR, while TCRdb's copy carries only in-frame clones and drops some. The sample contains 90,000 to 110,000 clones, over 80% of which appear only once. When sampled, the donors appeared nominally healthy, though they likely had unrecorded immune exposures. The source of this sequence is a man aged 18 to 29 in good health and CMV-seronegative. The rearrangement links TRBV6-5 to TRBJ2-7, with TRBD2 identical over 10 bases. The sample taken for sequencing was PBMCs. This CDR3 is CASSASGREEQYF. Written as DNA, the CDR3 is TGTGCCAGCAGTGCTAGCGGGAGAGAGGAGCAGTACTTC.